The entry below describes one T cell receptor (beta chain). The CDR3 consists of 16 residues. J gave up 2 bases and V 5 bases, and 9 bases lay outside the gene matches. The germline CDR1 and CDR2 sequences are SGHVS and FNYEAQ. The sample comes from a study of shared T cell receptors in the human thymus. The assay was immunoSEQ multiplex PCR, and TCRdb's table has in-frame clones only and misses some. The repertoire includes 640,000 or so clones, over 75% of them detected once, and 0.0094% sits in the top ten. These data were also reused for a study on human thymus T cells. As that report states: Thymic resections from corrective heart surgery supplied the tissue.

The rearrangement uses TRBV7-6 and TRBJ2-1, with 7 bases lining up with TRBD1. The material sequenced was thymocytes. This sequence was found in a boy younger than two with a congenital heart defect. The CDR3 bases are TGTGCCAGCAGCCTGGCCTCGGGACAGCCCTACAATGAGCAGTTCTTC. Protein sequence: CASSLASGQPYNEQFF.